Listed below are T cell receptor beta chains from one sample, sequenced in a study of T cells after yellow fever vaccination. TCRdb called the 5' RACE reads again in MiXCR, with one record for every CDR3 protein. In the table there are about 340,000 distinct CDR3 sequences, 8.7% of which are singletons. Sequenced material: PBMCs, taken on the day of the first yellow fever vaccination. These receptor sequences come from a man aged 18 to 29 who received the YFV17D yellow fever vaccine. The CDR3 runs from the conserved cysteine through the conserved F or W.

CASSLVAGSNEQYF | TRBJ2-7 | TRBV5-1
CASSYSLAYGYTF | TRBJ1-2 | TRBV6-5
CASSPQTDTQYF | TRBJ2-3 | TRBV6-2/TRBV6-3
CASSQRQALNSPLHF | TRBJ1-6 | TRBV13
CASSLVGTGVYDTIYF | TRBJ1-3 | TRBV7-8
CASSQGRPENTGELFF | TRBJ2-2 | TRBV3-1
CASSPRTGVTGELFF | TRBJ2-2 | TRBV7-9
CASRGRANTEAFF | TRBJ1-1 | TRBV7-6
CASSGQDTGEGDTQYF | TRBJ2-3 | TRBV7-4
CASSQDYPAGEQYF | TRBJ2-3 | TRBV4-3
CATSTLRGRGSTEAFF | TRBJ1-1 | TRBV15
CASSLEESTDTQYF | TRBJ2-3 | TRBV7-2
CSATGYRNSPLHF | TRBJ1-6 | TRBV20-1
CASCEVVGTYPPDTQYF | TRBJ2-3 | TRBV6-1
CASSPFLGQGADTQYF | TRBJ2-3 | TRBV6-1
CASSLAGSSGVSEQYF | TRBJ2-7 | TRBV7-6
CASSFLRSGPPGVDIQYF | TRBJ2-4 | TRBV11-2
CAIRRQENEKLFF | TRBJ1-4 | TRBV10-3
CASSQERGQGADYGYTF | TRBJ1-2 | TRBV4-3
CASSFGLAGGIGELFF | TRBJ2-2 | TRBV3-1
CASSHAGSEAFF | TRBJ1-1 | TRBV7-6
CASSLARDNTEAFF | TRBJ1-1 | TRBV7-6
CASSGWGTSGWAGTQYF | TRBJ2-5 | TRBV7-2
CASSLELAKVSYEQYF | TRBJ2-7 | TRBV5-1
CASSYGADTQYF | TRBJ2-3 | TRBV28
CASSLDPWSTEAFF | TRBJ1-1 | TRBV11-2
CASSQDRGNSNQPQHF | TRBJ1-5 | TRBV4-3
CASSDLGPREANEKLFF | TRBJ1-4 | TRBV25-1
CASSPLRGGSTDTQYF | TRBJ2-3 | TRBV18
CASRGLGKGRTDTQYF | TRBJ2-3 | TRBV28
CASSFGQMNTEAFF | TRBJ1-1 | TRBV12-3/TRBV12-4
CASSLSSGNQPQHF | TRBJ1-5 | TRBV18
CASSPVWGTGELFF | TRBJ2-2 | TRBV7-2
CASSQPPGQGKGEQFF | TRBJ2-1 | TRBV4-3
CASSPGTSGGSSYNEQFF | TRBJ2-1 | TRBV5-6
CASSLRDRGDGYTF | TRBJ1-2 | TRBV7-9
CSSSEGANYGYTF | TRBJ1-2 | TRBV29-1
CASSRQAQGQFF | TRBJ2-1 | TRBV3-1
CASSAYPPEGIHIEQFF | TRBJ2-1 | TRBV6-1
CASSLFGGAYNEQFF | TRBJ2-1 | TRBV7-3
CAVSGPGANVLTF | TRBJ2-6 | TRBV7-7
CASRPNRGEQETQYF | TRBJ2-5 | TRBV7-8
CATSTGEGTEAFF | TRBJ1-1 | TRBV12-3/TRBV12-4
CASSVRQQSGNTIYF | TRBJ1-3 | TRBV7-9
CATSRDRGDNSPLHF | TRBJ1-6 | TRBV15
CASSSGTDTYSPLHF | TRBJ1-6 | TRBV5-6
CASRELGQGTSMNYEQYF | TRBJ2-7 | TRBV2
CASSQYWTAAGELFF | TRBJ2-2 | TRBV4-1
CASSQRTGGYEQYF | TRBJ2-7 | TRBV5-1
CASSLRGWEQYF | TRBJ2-7 | TRBV6-2/TRBV6-3
CASSPISGGEGYTF | TRBJ1-2 | TRBV18
CASSFRGPQETQYF | TRBJ2-5 | TRBV19
CSGTGSGANVLTF | TRBJ2-6 | TRBV20-1
CASSQDWAAYSNQPQHF | TRBJ1-5 | TRBV4-3
CASSVADRKDTEAFF | TRBJ1-1 | TRBV9
CASSPRAGGAEKLFF | TRBJ1-4 | TRBV5-1
CASSLARAADTQYF | TRBJ2-3 | TRBV7-2